The sequence of this T cell receptor beta chain was determined in a study of blood T cell repertoires in COVID-19. The wider study: Sample material is recorded as cDNA or gDNA derived from T cells, B-cell-depleted T cells, or PBMCs.

Trimming removed 2 bases at V and 8 bases at J, with 15 bases between. Germline V gene lookup returns CDR1 SEHNR and CDR2 FQNEAQ (reference sequence). The CDR3 totals 15 residues. As handled by the study authors: Amplification with reference gene primers provided the estimates of nucleated cell counts. Repertoires were generated with immunoSEQ multiplex PCR, while TCRdb's copy carries only in-frame clones and drops some. The DNA gave D and trimming, while V, J and clone size come from that table. The table lists 170,000 or so clones, over 70% of them singletons. Enrollment of patients from Seattle took place during active infection, with longitudinal follow-up.

This chain joins TRBV7-9 and TRBJ1-4; perhaps TRBD1 as D (5 bases). This sequence originates from a woman in her forties with COVID-19, enrolled during active disease. Sequencing input: peripheral blood. The DNA of the CDR3 is TGTGCCAGCAGCTTAATCGGAGGGGAGGGAGAAAAACTGTTTTTT. It yields the protein CASSLIGGEGEKLFF.